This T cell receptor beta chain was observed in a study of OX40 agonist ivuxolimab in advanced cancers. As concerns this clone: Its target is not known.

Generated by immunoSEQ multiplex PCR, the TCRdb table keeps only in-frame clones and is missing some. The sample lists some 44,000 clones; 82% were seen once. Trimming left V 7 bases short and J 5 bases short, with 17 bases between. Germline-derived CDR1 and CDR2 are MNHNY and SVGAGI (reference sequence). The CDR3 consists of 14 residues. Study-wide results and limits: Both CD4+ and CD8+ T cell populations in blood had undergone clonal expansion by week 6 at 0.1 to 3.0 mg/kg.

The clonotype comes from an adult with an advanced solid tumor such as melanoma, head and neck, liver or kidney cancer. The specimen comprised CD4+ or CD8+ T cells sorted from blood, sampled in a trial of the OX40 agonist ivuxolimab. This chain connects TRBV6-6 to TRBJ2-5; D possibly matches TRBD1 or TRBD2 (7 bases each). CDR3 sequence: CASNSQGRGETQYF. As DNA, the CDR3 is TGTGCCAGCAACTCACAGGGGAGGGGGGAGACCCAGTACTTC.